These 22 T cell receptor beta chains were all obtained from the same sample, sequenced in a study of T cell repertoires in ileal Crohn's disease. The method was immunoSEQ multiplex PCR; TCRdb's version includes in-frame clones alone and lacks a portion of them. The data hold some 2,300 clones, with 93% observed a single time. The time point here: inflamed ileum from the surgical specimen. Sequences were obtained from ileal tissue. Receptors originate from an adult with Crohn's disease.

The rearrangement uses TRBV10-3 and TRBJ1-2; the match to TRBD1 covers 11 bases. This CDR3 contains 15 residues. Trimming removed 3 bases from V and 8 bases from J; junction bases left unmatched: 8. Germline V gene data show CDR1 as ENHRY and CDR2 as SYGVKD. CDR3: CAISEWTGGLGGYTF. The CDR3 DNA follows: TGTGCCATCAGTGAATGGACAGGGGGCCTTGGCGGCTACACCTTC.

The genes are TRBV27 and TRBJ1-1; no definite D call. The germline V gene has CDR1 MNHEY and CDR2 SMNVEV (reference sequence). The V gene lost 6 bases and the J gene lost 4 bases, with 15 bases spanning the gap. The CDR3 contains 14 residues. The DNA for the CDR3 is TGTGCCAGCAGCTACACCAAAGGAGGCACTGAAGCTTTCTTT. Residues: CASSYTKGGTEAFF.

The chain links TRBV27 to TRBJ2-1; tentatively, D is TRBD2 (6 bases). The CDR3 contains 14 residues. Trimming pared 10 bases from V and 0 bases from J, leaving 13 bases between. Germline CDR1 is MNHEY and CDR2 is SMNVEV (reference sequence). CDR3 loop: CATGTGGSYNEQFF. As DNA, the CDR3 is TGTGCCACCGGGACTGGGGGCTCCTACAATGAGCAGTTCTTC.

The CDR3 coding sequence is TGTGCCACCAGCGGGACTAGCGGAGAGACCCAGTACTTC. It translates to CATSGTSGETQYF. The rearrangement joins TRBV15 to TRBJ2-5; 11 bases agree with TRBD2. J gave up 4 bases and V 5 bases, and 0 bases lay outside the gene matches. Germline V gene sequence: CDR1 LNHNV, CDR2 YYDKDF (reference sequence). There are 13 residues in the CDR3.

The gene calls are TRBV5-1 and TRBJ2-5; D gene uncertain. Looked up from germline, CDR1 is SGHRS and CDR2 is YFSETQ. CDR3 length equals 15 residues. Deletions cut 1 base from V and 4 bases from J, with 14 bases between. This chain's CDR3 is CASSLRAREGETQYF. CDR3 DNA: TGCGCCAGCAGCTTGAGGGCTAGAGAAGGAGAGACCCAGTACTTC.

The V gene is TRBV2, the J gene TRBJ1-5; D uncertain. This CDR3 is built from 12 residues. CDR1 is SNHLY and CDR2 is FYNNEI in the germline V gene. V dropped 2 bases and J dropped 7 bases, with 6 bases sitting between them. CDR3 in amino acids: CASSEMLQPQHF. The CDR3 nucleotides are TGTGCCAGCAGTGAAATGCTCCAGCCCCAGCATTTT.

This clone was seen more than once but under ten times. The gene calls are TRBV27 and TRBJ2-3, with D possibly being TRBD2 (6 bases). Trimming removed 3 bases from V and 5 bases from J, with 12 bases in between. This CDR3 spans 14 amino acids. CDR1 is MNHEY, CDR2 SMNVEV, per germline (reference sequence). The CDR3 spells CASSLAGRRDTQYF. CDR3 DNA: TGTGCCAGCAGTTTGGCAGGGAGGAGAGATACGCAGTATTTT.

The chain combines TRBV30 with TRBJ1-2; D uncertain. V lost 2 bases, J lost 4 bases, and 14 bases lay in between. This CDR3 has 14 residues. Per the germline V gene, CDR1 is GTSNPN and CDR2 is SVGIG (reference sequence). Here the CDR3 DNA reads TGTGCCTGGAGTCCCCAAGTGCCTTCCTATGGCTACACCTTC. It is translated as CAWSPQVPSYGYTF.

V gene TRBV5-1 combines with J gene TRBJ2-1; 10 positions match TRBD2. V was clipped by 0 bases and J by 8 bases; unmatched bases: 5. This CDR3 region has 15 residues. Germline V gives CDR1 SGHRS, CDR2 YFSETQ. This CDR3 reads CASSLGAGGPDEQFF. The CDR3 DNA reads TGCGCCAGCAGCTTGGGAGCGGGGGGGCCCGATGAGCAGTTCTTC.

This rearrangement joins TRBV6-1 to TRBJ1-4, with no clear D. With 4 bases removed from V and 8 bases from J, the gap between germline ends came to 11 bases. This CDR3 is built from 13 residues. Looked up from germline, CDR1 is MNHNS and CDR2 is SASEGT. Written as DNA, the CDR3 is TGTGCCAGCAGTGTTACGACTCTGGAAAAACTGTTTTTT. This gives the protein CASSVTTLEKLFF.

This sequence joins TRBV5-8 and TRBJ1-6; a weak D match, TRBD1 (6 bases). Germline V gene data show CDR1 as SGHTS and CDR2 as YDEGEE. The length of the CDR3 is 16 residues. The ends were cut back, 0 bases at V and 7 bases at J, with 14 bases in the middle. CDR3 sequence reads: CASSLVTGSFNSPLHF. CDR3 DNA sequence: TGTGCCAGCAGCTTGGTTACAGGGTCCTTCAATTCACCCCTCCACTTT.

The chain combines TRBV7-9 with TRBJ1-1, with D possibly matching TRBD1 (6 bases). Trimming removed 2 bases from V and 4 bases from J, with 14 bases in between. The CDR3 is 15 amino acids. Germline loops: CDR1 SEHNR, CDR2 FQNEAQ (reference sequence). The CDR3 DNA follows: TGTGCCAGCAGCTTATCCAGGGGCCCGGGCACTGAAGCTTTCTTT. Protein: CASSLSRGPGTEAFF.

In its sample, this clone was seen once. The chain is built from TRBV7-9 and TRBJ1-1; D might be TRBD1 (5 bases). CDR3 length: 17 residues. V was pared by 4 bases and J by 0 bases, with 18 bases between. Germline lookup yields CDR1 SEHNR and CDR2 FQNEAQ (reference sequence). The CDR3 DNA reads as TGTGCCAGCAGCTCCCGGACACCCGAAATTTTGAACACTGAAGCTTTCTTT. Its protein is CASSSRTPEILNTEAFF.

The CDR3 DNA reads TGTGCCAGCGGACAGGGGGAAGCTTTCTTT. This codes for CASGQGEAFF. The V and J genes are TRBV7-2 and TRBJ1-1; 9 bases align to TRBD1. The CDR3 loop spans 10 amino acids. Germline V gives CDR1 SGHTA, CDR2 FQGNSA. J gave up 8 bases and V 8 bases, and 0 bases lay outside the gene matches.

This clone was counted a single time. This sequence joins TRBV7-9 and TRBJ2-1; TRBD2 agrees at 12 bases. Losses at the gene ends were 4 bases for V and 4 bases for J; bases not matched to a gene: 2. Looked up from germline, CDR1 is SEHNR and CDR2 is FQNEAQ (reference sequence). The CDR3 loop spans 15 amino acids. This CDR3 reads CASSSLAGGYNEQFF. CDR3 coding DNA: TGTGCCAGCAGCTCACTAGCGGGGGGATACAATGAGCAGTTCTTC.

The rearrangement uses TRBV7-2 and TRBJ2-3; D gene ambiguous. The CDR3 loop spans 15 amino acids. The V gene lost 0 bases and the J gene lost 2 bases, with 9 bases spanning the gap. CDR1 and CDR2 (germline): SGHTA, FQGNSA. CDR3 region: CASSLAMDFTDTQYF. CDR3 nucleotides: TGTGCCAGCAGCTTAGCGATGGATTTCACAGATACGCAGTATTTT.

The rearrangement uses TRBV7-2 and TRBJ2-2; 7 nucleotides match TRBD2. The length of the CDR3 is 13 residues. Germline lookup yields CDR1 SGHTA and CDR2 FQGNSA. V lost 6 bases to trimming and J lost 5 bases; unmatched junction nucleotides: 3. CDR3 region: CASSRTSTGELFF. The CDR3 coding sequence is TGTGCCAGCAGTAGGACTAGTACCGGGGAGCTGTTTTTT. Drawing the rest from reference TRBV7-2 and TRBJ2-2, the complete variable domain is GAGVSQSPSNKVTEKGKDVELRCDPISGHTALYWYRQSLGQGLEFLIYFQGNSAPDKSGLPSDRFSAERTGGSVSTLTIQRTQQEDSAVYLCASSRTSTGELFFGEGSRLTVL.

The chain joins TRBV11-2 to TRBJ2-3, with TRBD2 as a possible D gene (5 bases). V was shortened by 6 bases and J by 3 bases, with 16 bases between the two germline ends. CDR3 length: 15 amino acids. Per the germline V gene, CDR1 is SGHAT and CDR2 is FQNNGV. CDR3 sequence reads: CASSQTGSETDTQYF. The CDR3 nucleotides read TGTGCCAGCAGTCAAACGGGTAGCGAGACAGATACGCAGTATTTT. The full variable domain, its missing parts supplied by reference TRBV11-2 and TRBJ2-3, is EAGVAQSPRYKIIEKRQSVAFWCNPISGHATLYWYQQILGQGPKLLIQFQNNGVVDDSQLPKDRFSAERLKGVDSTLKIQPAKLEDSAVYLCASSQTGSETDTQYFGPGTRLTVL.

The chain is built from TRBV12-5 and TRBJ1-2; D perhaps matches TRBD1 (5 bases). The CDR3 has 16 amino acids. V lost 0 bases and J 1 base, leaving 12 bases between the germline ends. Germline CDR1 and CDR2: LGHNT and FRNRAP. CDR3 residues: CASGLVQGTGNYGYTF. CDR3 bases: TGTGCTAGTGGTTTGGTACAAGGGACGGGTAACTATGGCTACACCTTC.

The V call is TRBV30, the J call TRBJ2-3; D is uncertain. The ends were cut back, 3 bases at V and 6 bases at J, with 13 bases in the middle. CDR1 is GTSNPN, CDR2 SVGIG, per germline (reference sequence). CDR3 length equals 13 residues. CDR3 region: CAWRRGTSDTQYF. The CDR3 coding sequence is TGTGCCTGGAGGAGAGGTACGTCGGATACGCAGTATTTT.

This clone was detected only a few times. The rearrangement links TRBV10-3 to TRBJ1-1; possible D gene TRBD1, 6 bases. The V end lost 3 bases, the J end lost 6 bases, and 11 bases lay between the germline ends. The CDR3 has 13 residues. CDR1 is ENHRY, CDR2 SYGVKD, per germline. In DNA, the CDR3 is TGTGCCATCAGTGAACAGGGTTATTCTGAAGCTTTCTTT. It yields the protein CAISEQGYSEAFF.

This clone was counted a single time. This chain connects TRBV19 to TRBJ2-2; TRBD2 is a possible D gene (7 bases). The V and J ends lost 4 bases and 3 bases respectively, with 18 bases between them. This CDR3 region has 17 residues. Germline CDR1 reads LNHDA; CDR2 reads SQIVND (reference sequence). CDR3 amino acids: CASSTPWGRGHTGELFF. The DNA of the CDR3 is TGTGCCAGTAGTACCCCGTGGGGGCGGGGGCACACCGGGGAGCTGTTTTTT.